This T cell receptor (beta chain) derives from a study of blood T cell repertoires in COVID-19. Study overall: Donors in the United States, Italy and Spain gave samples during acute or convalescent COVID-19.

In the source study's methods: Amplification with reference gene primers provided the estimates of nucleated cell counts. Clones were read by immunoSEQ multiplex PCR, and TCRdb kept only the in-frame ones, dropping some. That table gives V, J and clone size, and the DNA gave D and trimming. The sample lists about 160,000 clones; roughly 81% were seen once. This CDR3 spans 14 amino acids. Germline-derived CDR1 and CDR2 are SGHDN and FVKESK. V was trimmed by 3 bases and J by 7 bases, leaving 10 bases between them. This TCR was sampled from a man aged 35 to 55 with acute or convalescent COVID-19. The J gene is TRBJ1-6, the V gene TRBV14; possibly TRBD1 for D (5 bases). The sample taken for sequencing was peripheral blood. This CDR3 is CASSHMTVNSPLHF. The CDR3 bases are TGTGCCAGCAGCCACATGACAGTGAATTCACCCCTCCACTTT.